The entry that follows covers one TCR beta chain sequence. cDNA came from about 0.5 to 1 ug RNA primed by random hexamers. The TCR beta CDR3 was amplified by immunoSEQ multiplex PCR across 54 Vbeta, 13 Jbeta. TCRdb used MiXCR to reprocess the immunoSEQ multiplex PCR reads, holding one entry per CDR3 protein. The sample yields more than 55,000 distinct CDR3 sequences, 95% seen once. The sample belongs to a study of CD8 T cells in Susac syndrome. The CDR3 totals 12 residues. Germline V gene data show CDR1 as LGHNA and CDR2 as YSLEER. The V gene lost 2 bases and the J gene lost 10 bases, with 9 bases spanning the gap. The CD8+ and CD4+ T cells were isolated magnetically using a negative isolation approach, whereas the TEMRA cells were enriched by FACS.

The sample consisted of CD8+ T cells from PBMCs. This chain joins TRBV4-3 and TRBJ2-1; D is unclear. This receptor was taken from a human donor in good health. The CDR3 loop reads CASSQRVGEQFF. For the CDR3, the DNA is TGCGCCAGCAGCCAACGGGTGGGGGAGCAGTTCTTC.